A selection of T cell receptor beta chains follows, all from one sample in a study of T cell responses to AZD1222 COVID-19 vaccine. Repertoires were generated with immunoSEQ multiplex PCR, while TCRdb's copy carries only in-frame clones and drops some. The sample records 120,000 or so clones, roughly 89% being singletons. The sample was peripheral blood, taken on day 0 of MenACWY control vaccination. The receptors come from an adult in good health. The CDR3 runs from the conserved cysteine through the conserved F or W. D genes are given only for firm matches. A row's size may be missing; if present it is once, few, many or a size class.

D: .; V: TRBV30; size: .; J: TRBJ1-2; CDR3: CAWNYGLGYTF; DNA: TGTGCCTGGAATTATGGGCTTGGCTACACCTTC
D: .; V: TRBV15; size: .; J: TRBJ2-7; CDR3: CATSRDVGVGYEQYF; DNA: TGTGCCACCAGCAGAGATGTTGGGGTCGGCTACGAGCAGTACTTC
D: .; V: TRBV6-2/TRBV6-3; size: .; J: TRBJ1-1; CDR3: CASSPRGLNTEAFF; DNA: TGTGCCAGCAGTCCCAGGGGACTCAACACTGAAGCTTTCTTT
D: .; V: TRBV27; size: .; J: TRBJ2-5; CDR3: CASSSTPQSGAETQYF; DNA: TGTGCCAGCAGTTCAACGCCTCAATCAGGGGCAGAGACCCAGTACTTC
D: .; V: TRBV11-3; size: .; J: TRBJ2-3; CDR3: CASTQHWGPTNSDTQYF; DNA: TGTGCCAGCACCCAGCATTGGGGCCCAACAAACTCAGATACGCAGTATTTT
D: TRBD2; V: TRBV7-2; size: .; J: TRBJ2-1; CDR3: CASSLPDLAGGDNEQFF; DNA: TGTGCCAGCAGCCTTCCAGACCTAGCGGGAGGGGACAATGAGCAGTTCTTC
D: TRBD2; V: TRBV5-1; size: .; J: TRBJ2-7; CDR3: CASSGRGSYEQYF; DNA: TGCGCCAGCAGTGGGCGGGGGAGCTACGAGCAGTACTTC
D: .; V: TRBV24-1; size: .; J: TRBJ2-5; CDR3: CATSDSIWGRQETQYF; DNA: TGTGCCACCAGTGATAGCATTTGGGGGCGCCAAGAGACCCAGTACTTC
D: .; V: TRBV3-1/TRBV3-2; size: .; J: TRBJ1-6; CDR3: CASSRASSYNSPLHF; DNA: TGTGCCAGCAGTCGGGCGAGCTCCTATAATTCACCCCTCCACTTT
D: TRBD1; V: TRBV5-6; size: .; J: TRBJ1-5; CDR3: CASSQGQGTTQPQHF; DNA: TGTGCCAGCAGCCAAGGACAGGGGACAACTCAGCCCCAGCATTTT
D: .; V: TRBV7-9; size: .; J: TRBJ2-7; CDR3: CASSDGDGILYEQYF; DNA: TGTGCCAGCAGCGACGGGGACGGCATCCTCTACGAGCAGTACTTC
D: TRBD2; V: TRBV30; size: .; J: TRBJ2-5; CDR3: CALKEAGVRETQYF; DNA: TGTGCCTTAAAAGAAGCGGGAGTAAGGGAGACCCAGTACTTC
D: TRBD2; V: TRBV27; size: .; J: TRBJ2-1; CDR3: CASSWGLAGNNEQFF; DNA: TGTGCCAGCAGTTGGGGACTAGCGGGAAACAATGAGCAGTTCTTC
D: TRBD1; V: TRBV7-2; size: .; J: TRBJ2-7; CDR3: CASSLPGQGGYEQYF; DNA: TGTGCCAGCAGCTTACCGGGACAGGGAGGCTACGAGCAGTACTTC
D: .; V: TRBV3-1/TRBV3-2; size: few; J: TRBJ1-2; CDR3: CASSRGPGGYTF; DNA: TGTGCCAGCAGCCGAGGACCAGGCGGCTACACCTTC
D: .; V: TRBV21-1; size: .; J: TRBJ2-6; CDR3: CASSSPDGTGGRAGANVLTF; DNA: TGTGCCAGCAGCTCTCCCGATGGGACAGGGGGAAGGGCTGGGGCCAACGTCCTGACTTTC
D: TRBD2; V: TRBV6-5; size: .; J: TRBJ2-5; CDR3: CASSYGAGGHETQYF; DNA: TGTGCCAGCAGTTACGGGGCGGGAGGGCATGAGACCCAGTACTTC
D: .; V: TRBV7-8; size: .; J: TRBJ2-3; CDR3: CASSLRGGETSTDTQYF; DNA: TGTGCCAGCAGCTTAAGGGGGGGGGAAACTAGCACAGATACGCAGTATTTT
D: .; V: TRBV7-2; size: .; J: TRBJ2-5; CDR3: CASSPVRRGSRETQYF; DNA: TGTGCCAGCAGCCCCGTGAGAAGGGGGAGTCGGGAGACCCAGTACTTC
D: .; V: TRBV7-9; size: .; J: TRBJ1-5; CDR3: CASSLGTEPWEPQHF; DNA: TGTGCCAGCAGCTTAGGGACAGAGCCATGGGAGCCCCAGCATTTT
D: .; V: TRBV3-1/TRBV3-2; size: .; J: TRBJ1-1; CDR3: CASSQVVGGRVEAFF; DNA: TGTGCCAGCAGCCAAGTCGTGGGGGGGCGGGTTGAAGCTTTCTTT
D: .; V: TRBV29-1; size: few; J: TRBJ1-1; CDR3: CSVEFGLNTEAFF; DNA: TGCAGCGTTGAGTTTGGGTTGAACACTGAAGCTTTCTTT
D: TRBD1; V: TRBV5-1; size: .; J: TRBJ2-7; CDR3: CASSTRQGAYEQYF; DNA: TGCGCCAGCAGTACACGACAGGGGGCGTACGAGCAGTACTTC
D: TRBD2; V: TRBV4-2; size: .; J: TRBJ2-3; CDR3: CASRRIQAGADADTQYF; DNA: TGTGCCAGCAGACGAATCCAAGCGGGAGCGGACGCAGATACGCAGTATTTT
D: .; V: TRBV2; size: .; J: TRBJ1-1; CDR3: CASSDGDGALPEAFF; DNA: TGTGCCAGCAGTGATGGTGATGGTGCCTTACCTGAAGCTTTCTTT
D: TRBD2; V: TRBV6-6; size: .; J: TRBJ2-7; CDR3: CASSYGPSGGSYEQYF; DNA: TGTGCCAGCAGTTATGGCCCTAGCGGGGGTTCCTACGAGCAGTACTTC
D: TRBD2; V: TRBV5-4; size: .; J: TRBJ2-1; CDR3: CASSLVAGEYNEQFF; DNA: TGTGCCAGCAGCTTGGTCGCGGGAGAGTACAATGAGCAGTTCTTC
D: TRBD1; V: TRBV6-1; size: once; J: TRBJ2-3; CDR3: CASSEAIQGHTQYF; DNA: TGTGCCAGCAGTGAAGCCATACAGGGGCATACGCAGTATTTT